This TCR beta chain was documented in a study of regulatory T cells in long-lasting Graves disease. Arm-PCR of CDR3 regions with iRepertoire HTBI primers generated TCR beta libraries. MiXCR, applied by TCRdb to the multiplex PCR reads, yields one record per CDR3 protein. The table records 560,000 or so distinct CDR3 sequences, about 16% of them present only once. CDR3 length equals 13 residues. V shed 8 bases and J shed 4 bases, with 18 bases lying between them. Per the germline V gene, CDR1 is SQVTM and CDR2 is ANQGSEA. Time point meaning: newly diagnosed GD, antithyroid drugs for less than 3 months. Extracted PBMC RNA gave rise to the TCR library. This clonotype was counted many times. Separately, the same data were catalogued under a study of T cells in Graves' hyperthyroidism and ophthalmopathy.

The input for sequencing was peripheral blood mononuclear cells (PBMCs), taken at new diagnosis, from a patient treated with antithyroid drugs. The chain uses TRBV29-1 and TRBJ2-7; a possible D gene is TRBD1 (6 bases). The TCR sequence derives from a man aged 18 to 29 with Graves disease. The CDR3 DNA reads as TGCAGCCTATTGGTGGCAGGGGAATACGAGCAGTACTTC. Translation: CSLLVAGEYEQYF.